The 2 T cell receptor beta chains presented below share a single source sample, sequenced in a study of blood T cell repertoires in COVID-19. Some clones are missing from TCRdb's copy, which holds only in-frame ones; the method was immunoSEQ multiplex PCR. The data contain a few hundred thousand clones, about 92% of them singletons. The sample was PBMCs or T cells enriched from blood (not recorded which). These receptors were collected from a man younger than 35 who had recovered from COVID-19.

The chain carries TRBV5-5 and TRBJ2-7, with a tentative D call TRBD2 (6 bases). With 4 bases removed from V and 0 bases from J, the gap between germline ends came to 14 bases. Germline loops: CDR1 SGHKS, CDR2 YYEKEE (reference sequence). The CDR3 has 15 residues. The CDR3 is CASSAGVAVSYEQYF. Written as DNA, the CDR3 is TGTGCCAGCAGCGCCGGGGTAGCGGTCTCCTACGAGCAGTACTTC.

V and J are TRBV9 and TRBJ2-5; 7 nucleotides line up with TRBD1. After removal of 4 bases from V and 3 bases from J, the junction contained 9 bases not matched to a gene. Per the germline V gene, CDR1 is SGDLS and CDR2 is YYNGEE. CDR3 length equals 15 residues. CDR3 nucleotide sequence: TGTGCCAGCAGCCCAGGGACAGCCCTAAAAGAGACCCAGTACTTC. As protein: CASSPGTALKETQYF. Full variable domain (missing parts from reference TRBV9 and TRBJ2-5): DSGVTQTPKHLITATGQRVTLRCSPRSGDLSVYWYQQSLDQGLQFLIQYYNGEERAKGNILERFSAQQFPDLHSELNLSSLELGDSALYFCASSPGTALKETQYFGPGTRLLVL.